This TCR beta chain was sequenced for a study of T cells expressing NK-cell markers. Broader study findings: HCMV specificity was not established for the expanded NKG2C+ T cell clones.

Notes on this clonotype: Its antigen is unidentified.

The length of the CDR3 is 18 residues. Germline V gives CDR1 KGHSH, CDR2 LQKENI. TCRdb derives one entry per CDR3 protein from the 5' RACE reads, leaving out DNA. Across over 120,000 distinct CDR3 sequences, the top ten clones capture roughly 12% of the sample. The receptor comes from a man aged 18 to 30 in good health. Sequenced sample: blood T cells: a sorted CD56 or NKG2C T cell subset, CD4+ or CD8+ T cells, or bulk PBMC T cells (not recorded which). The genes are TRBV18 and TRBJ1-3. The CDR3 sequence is CASSPSTDQTLTGNTIYF.